One and the same sample provided the 20 T cell receptor beta chains below, sequenced in a study of T-cell reconstitution after alpha-beta-depleted transplantation in children. As it was prepared, the TCRbeta library received unique molecular identifiers. TCRdb processed the PCR reads anew with MiXCR; each CDR3 protein has one entry. In the table there are some 200,000 distinct CDR3 sequences, roughly 6.3% of which are singletons. The starting material was PBMCs, obtained before TCRalphabeta/CD19-depleted stem cell transplant. These receptors were obtained from a girl under three years old with combined immunodeficiency, due to receive a stem cell transplant.

This clonotype was observed at least ten times. The genes are TRBV7-2 and TRBJ1-2; no clear D gene. Looked up from germline, CDR1 is SGHTA and CDR2 is FQGNSA. V was pared by 2 bases and J by 4 bases, with 14 bases between. The CDR3 contains 15 residues. As DNA, the CDR3 is TGTGCCAGCAGCTTATCTGTCGGCAGCCCCTATGGCTACACCTTC. This gives the protein CASSLSVGSPYGYTF. Looking up the rest from reference TRBV7-2 and TRBJ1-2 gives the full variable domain: GAGVSQSPSNKVTEKGKDVELRCDPISGHTALYWYRQSLGQGLEFLIYFQGNSAPDKSGLPSDRFSAERTGGSVSTLTIQRTQQEDSAVYLCASSLSVGSPYGYTFGSGTRLTVV.

The chain recombines TRBV9 with TRBJ2-1; 9 nucleotides line up with TRBD2. The CDR3 runs to 16 residues. The V segment lost 1 base and the J segment 6 bases; nucleotides outside the gene matches: 8. Germline V gene sequence: CDR1 SGDLS, CDR2 YYNGEE. CDR3 sequence reads: CASSVFGRGGPNEQFF. The CDR3 region has the DNA TGTGCCAGCAGCGTATTTGGGCGGGGGGGCCCCAATGAGCAGTTCTTC.

In the case of this clonotype: This may be a read error, as it is one base from a much larger clone. The chain links TRBV12-3 or TRBV12-4 to TRBJ2-1; 13 bases line up with TRBD2. This CDR3 contains 18 residues. The CDR3 region has the DNA TGTGCCATCAGTTTAAGGGGTTGGGGACTAGCGGGACCAAATGAGCAGTTCTTC. Translated, it gives CAISLRGWGLAGPNEQFF.

This clonotype was seen many times. The rearrangement uses TRBV4-3 and TRBJ2-7, with 10 bases identical to TRBD2. The V gene end was trimmed by 0 bases and the J gene end by 5 bases; junction bases not matched to a gene: 10. Per the germline V gene, CDR1 is LGHNA and CDR2 is YSLEER. This CDR3 comprises 17 residues. This CDR3 is CASSQDLLAGQIHEQYF. The CDR3 DNA reads TGCGCCAGCAGCCAAGATTTACTAGCGGGACAGATCCACGAGCAGTACTTC.

This clonotype was seen repeatedly, ten times or more. The CDR3 loop is CASSPDRDQPQHF. Written as DNA, the CDR3 is TGTGCCAGCTCACCGGACAGGGATCAGCCCCAGCATTTT. This sequence joins TRBV18 and TRBJ1-5, with 8 bases that match TRBD1. Germline CDR1 and CDR2: KGHSH and LQKENI. The V segment lost 3 bases and the J segment 5 bases; nucleotides outside the gene matches: 0. The CDR3 length is 13 residues.

The rearrangement links TRBV9 to TRBJ2-5, with TRBD2 matching over 8 bases. CDR1 is SGDLS, CDR2 YYNGEE, per germline. The length of the CDR3 is 16 residues. With 0 bases clipped from V and 2 bases from J, the junction kept 6 bases outside the gene matches. The CDR3 loop is CASSVDGSGTQETQYF. CDR3 DNA: TGTGCCAGCAGCGTAGATGGTAGCGGGACACAAGAGACCCAGTACTTC.

In this sample, this clonotype turned up many times. The chain combines TRBV28 with TRBJ2-5, with TRBD2 matching over 7 bases. Germline assignment: CDR1 MDHEN and CDR2 SYDVKM. The ends lost 2 bases at V and 1 base at J; junction bases unmatched: 4. This CDR3 has 15 residues. The CDR3 DNA follows: TGTGCCAGCAGTTTAAGGCTAGCGGTCCAAGAGACCCAGTACTTC. Amino acid sequence: CASSLRLAVQETQYF.

The table lists this clonotype with many counts. This chain joins TRBV20-1 and TRBJ2-3, with 11 bases identical to TRBD1. The J segment lost 2 bases and the V segment lost 0 bases, leaving 4 bases of the junction unmatched. CDR1 is DFQATT, CDR2 SNEGSKA, per germline (reference sequence). The CDR3 spans 16 residues. The CDR3 DNA is TGCAGTGCTAGAGATGGGGACAGGGGGAACACAGATACGCAGTATTTT. This sequence encodes CSARDGDRGNTDTQYF.

This chain joins TRBV7-2 and TRBJ2-3; TRBD2 matches 7 bases. After removal of 10 bases from V and 4 bases from J, the junction contained 8 bases not matched to a gene. Germline V lookup: CDR1 SGHTA, CDR2 FQGNSA. The CDR3 runs to 13 residues. CDR3: CATKRAGADTQYF. DNA for the CDR3: TGTGCCACTAAGCGGGCGGGAGCAGATACGCAGTATTTT. Complete variable domain (other parts from reference TRBV7-2 and TRBJ2-3): GAGVSQSPSNKVTEKGKDVELRCDPISGHTALYWYRQSLGQGLEFLIYFQGNSAPDKSGLPSDRFSAERTGGSVSTLTIQRTQQEDSAVYLCATKRAGADTQYFGPGTRLTVL.

In its sample, this clonotype was seen many times. J is TRBJ2-1 and V is TRBV5-1; 10 nucleotides agree with TRBD2. J was trimmed by 0 bases and V by 7 bases; bases with no gene match: 13. CDR3 length: 18 residues. Germline V CDR1 and CDR2: SGHRS, YFSETQ. CDR3 region: CASAILAGVYSSYNEQFF. DNA of the CDR3: TGCGCCAGCGCTATCCTAGCGGGGGTATATAGCTCCTACAATGAGCAGTTCTTC.

This clonotype was recorded at least ten times. The chain joins TRBV4-2 to TRBJ1-2; the D is unclear. Germline CDR1 and CDR2: LGHNA and YNFKEQ. The CDR3 length is 14 residues. Trimming took off 0 bases at V and 8 bases at J, with 13 bases between the two ends. CDR3 DNA: TGTGCCAGCAGCCAAGATGTGCTGATGATGGGCTACACCTTC. Encoded protein: CASSQDVLMMGYTF.

This clonotype appeared many times. The rearrangement uses TRBV15 and TRBJ1-2, with TRBD1 matching 8 bases. The CDR3 is 14 residues long. The V gene end was trimmed by 5 bases and the J gene end by 4 bases; junction bases not matched to a gene: 6. CDR1 LNHNV and CDR2 YYDKDF come from the germline V gene (reference sequence). CDR3 sequence (DNA): TGTGCCACCAGCGAGGAGGACAGGGTCTATGGCTACACCTTC. It yields the protein CATSEEDRVYGYTF.

This clonotype was counted at least ten times. The V and J genes are TRBV27 and TRBJ2-3; D call uncertain. Germline CDR1 and CDR2: MNHEY and SMNVEV (reference sequence). This CDR3 region has 16 residues. Trimming took 5 bases from V and 4 from J, leaving 19 bases between them. The CDR3 loop reads CASSPLFGGWADTQYF. The CDR3 coding sequence is TGTGCCAGCAGTCCCCTATTTGGTGGCTGGGCAGATACGCAGTATTTT.

There are many counts of this clonotype. V and J are TRBV3-1 and TRBJ2-5; no definite D call. V was cut by 8 bases and J by 4 bases, with 17 bases left in between. The CDR3 loop spans 14 amino acids. Germline lookup yields CDR1 LGHDT and CDR2 YNNKEL (reference sequence). The CDR3: CASAESGSSETQYF. CDR3 sequence (DNA): TGTGCCAGCGCGGAGTCCGGGTCTTCAGAGACCCAGTACTTC.

This clonotype was counted a few times. The J gene is TRBJ2-5, the V gene TRBV11-3; TRBD2 aligns across 11 bases. J lost 3 bases, V lost 2 bases, and 2 bases had no gene match. CDR1 SGHNT and CDR2 YENEEA come from the germline V gene. There are 15 residues in the CDR3. The chain's CDR3 is CASSLSGLAEETQYF. The CDR3 region has the DNA TGTGCCAGCAGCTTATCGGGACTAGCGGAAGAGACCCAGTACTTC. Full variable domain (outside the CDR3, taken from reference TRBV11-3 and TRBJ2-5): EAGVVQSPRYKIIEKKQPVAFWCNPISGHNTLYWYLQNLGQGPELLIRYENEEAVDDSQLPKDRFSAERLKGVDSTLKIQPAELGDSAVYLCASSLSGLAEETQYFGPGTRLLVL.

This rearrangement joins TRBV1 to TRBJ2-3. TRBV1 is deemed a pseudogene. This CDR3 has 12 amino acids. The CDR3 DNA reads TGCACCAGCAACCGAGACACAGATACGCAGAATTTT. It translates to CTSNRDTDTQNF.

This clonotype has only a few counts. This chain uses TRBV11-2 with TRBJ2-3; the D is unclear. From germline, CDR1 is SGHAT and CDR2 FQNNGV. Trimming cost V 4 bases and J 6 bases, with 11 bases left between them. The CDR3 length is 13 residues. CDR3: CASSSQSYDTQYF. The CDR3 DNA is TGTGCCAGCAGCTCCCAATCTTACGATACGCAGTATTTT.

This clonotype was recorded a few times. This rearrangement joins TRBV12-3 or TRBV12-4 to TRBJ1-4, with TRBD1 matching 8 bases. CDR3 length: 14 residues. V lost 3 bases, J lost 4 bases, and 1 base stayed unmatched. CDR3 coding DNA: TGTGCCAGCAGTTTGGGACAGGATAATGAAAAACTGTTTTTT. It is translated as CASSLGQDNEKLFF.

This clonotype was seen at least ten times. V is TRBV9 and J is TRBJ2-2, with D possibly being TRBD1 (6 bases). The CDR3 is 15 amino acids. V was cut by 0 bases and J by 1 base, with 7 bases left in between. Germline V gives CDR1 SGDLS, CDR2 YYNGEE. Here the CDR3 reads CASSVGGLNTGELFF. The CDR3 bases are TGTGCCAGCAGCGTAGGGGGGCTGAACACCGGGGAGCTGTTTTTT.

This clonotype has a count of ten or more. The V call is TRBV28, the J call TRBJ2-3; no firm D call. This CDR3 comprises 15 residues. From germline, CDR1 is MDHEN and CDR2 SYDVKM. V was clipped by 6 bases and J by 4 bases, with 17 bases between them. The CDR3 nucleotides read TGTGCCAGCAGGCCGATCAAGATTGGGGCAGATACGCAGTATTTT. Translating gives CASRPIKIGADTQYF.